Shown below are 25 T cell receptor beta chains from a single sample sequenced in a study of CD8+CD57+ T cells in acquired aplastic anemia. Genomic DNA templated the TCR beta VDJ and CDR3 profiling. A single record per CDR3 protein comes from TCRdb applying MiXCR to the reads. Of 90,000 to 150,000 distinct CDR3 sequences in the sample, 55% to 70% are singletons; the top ten hold 25% to 35%. Patients picked for sequencing had shown CD8+CD57+ cell expansion detected by flow cytometry. The sequenced material came from sorted CD4+, CD8+, or CD8+CD57+ T cells (not recorded which) from PBMCs. The receptors stem from a human donor with aplastic anemia.

This clonotype has a handful of counts. The chain has TRBV9 and TRBJ1-1; possibly TRBD1 for D (6 bases). The CDR3 loop spans 14 amino acids. Germline V gives CDR1 SGDLS, CDR2 YYNGEE. V lost 1 base, J lost 3 bases, and 10 bases lay in between. The CDR3 protein is CASSVYGGDTEAFF. The CDR3 DNA sequence: TGTGCCAGCAGCGTATATGGGGGCGACACTGAAGCTTTCTTT.

This clonotype has only a few counts. This rearrangement joins TRBV10-2 to TRBJ1-1; D is ambiguous. Trimming shortened V by 4 bases and J by 1 base, and 10 bases separated the two germline ends. The germline CDR1 and CDR2 sequences are WSHSY and SAAADI. The CDR3 runs to 14 residues. In DNA, the CDR3 is TGCGCCAGCAGTGTTACAGTCGAGAACACTGAAGCTTTCTTT. Amino acid sequence: CASSVTVENTEAFF.

This clonotype was found many times. The chain carries TRBV28 and TRBJ2-7, with TRBD1 matching over 7 bases. The CDR3 is 14 residues long. The germline gives CDR1 MDHEN, CDR2 SYDVKM. With V trimmed by 6 bases and J by 3 bases, 8 bases remained unmatched. The CDR3, as DNA: TGTGCCAGCAGACCCACAGGGGAAGGCTACGAGCAGTACTTC. Translating it yields CASRPTGEGYEQYF. Full variable domain (outside the CDR3, taken from reference TRBV28 and TRBJ2-7): DVKVTQSSRYLVKRTGEKVFLECVQDMDHENMFWYRQDPGLGLRLIYFSYDVKMKEKGDIPEGYSVSREKKERFSLILESASTNQTSMYLCASRPTGEGYEQYFGPGTRLTVT.

This clonotype was found a few times. Given a much more abundant clone one base away, this may be a read error. The chain combines TRBV12-3 or TRBV12-4 with TRBJ2-7; D is unresolved. The CDR3 loop spans 12 amino acids. In DNA form, the CDR3 reads TGTGCCGGCAGTTTCTACTCCTACGAGCAGTACTTC. Translating gives CAGSFYSYEQYF.

J is TRBJ2-7 and V is TRBV7-6; D ambiguous. The germline gives CDR1 SGHVS, CDR2 FNYEAQ. The V end lost 0 bases, the J end lost 0 bases, and 3 bases lay between the germline ends. The CDR3 length is 13 residues. CDR3: CASSLASSYEQYF. CDR3 DNA: TGTGCCAGCAGCTTAGCGAGCTCCTACGAGCAGTACTTC.

This clonotype has a handful of counts. The V and J genes are TRBV20-1 and TRBJ1-6, with TRBD1 as a possible D gene (6 bases). V lost 6 bases and J lost 7, with 19 bases in between. Germline lookup yields CDR1 DFQATT and CDR2 SNEGSKA (reference sequence). This CDR3 comprises 15 residues. CDR3 sequence reads: CSARPTGTTNSPLHF. The CDR3 DNA sequence: TGCAGTGCCCGCCCAACAGGGACGACGAATTCACCCCTCCACTTT.

This clonotype appeared a few times. The chain links TRBV20-1 to TRBJ2-3, with a tentative D call TRBD2 (6 bases). V lost 6 bases, J lost 6 bases, and 16 bases lay in between. The CDR3 loop spans 13 amino acids. Germline V gene data show CDR1 as DFQATT and CDR2 as SNEGSKA (reference sequence). DNA for the CDR3: TGCAGTGCCACCGGGACTGTTGGGGATACGCAGTATTTT. It is translated as CSATGTVGDTQYF.

This clonotype was counted ten times or more. The chain carries TRBV2 and TRBJ2-1, with 13 positions matching TRBD2. CDR1 and CDR2 from the germline V gene are SNHLY and FYNNEI. V gave up 4 bases and J gave up 9 bases; unmatched junction bases: 6. This CDR3 has 15 amino acids. CDR3 in DNA: TGTGCCAGCAGTGGATGGACTAGCGGGAGCGCTGAGCAGTTCTTC. This encodes CASSGWTSGSAEQFF.

This clonotype was observed a few times. The V and J genes are TRBV29-1 and TRBJ1-2; perhaps TRBD1 as D (5 bases). CDR1 is SQVTM, CDR2 ANQGSEA, per germline. This CDR3 has 13 residues. V was clipped by 0 bases and J by 2 bases, with 7 bases between them. This chain's CDR3 is CSVEDPGNYGYTF. The CDR3 nucleotides read TGCAGCGTTGAAGATCCAGGGAACTATGGCTACACCTTC.

V gene TRBV19 combines with J gene TRBJ1-6; D is unclear. This CDR3 contains 13 residues. V was trimmed by 10 bases and J by 7 bases, leaving 14 bases between them. Germline V CDR1 and CDR2: LNHDA, SQIVND (reference sequence). The CDR3 DNA sequence: TGTGCCACCGGGCCTACAACGAATTCACCCCTCCACTTT. Amino acid sequence: CATGPTTNSPLHF.

This chain joins TRBV20-1 and TRBJ2-5, with D hard to call. The V end lost 5 bases, the J end lost 0 bases, and 4 bases lay between the germline ends. The CDR3 covers 11 residues. Germline CDR1 and CDR2: DFQATT and SNEGSKA (reference sequence). CDR3 in amino acids: CSAANQETQYF. The CDR3 DNA reads TGCAGTGCTGCCAACCAAGAGACCCAGTACTTC.

This clonotype appeared a few times. The chain carries TRBV2 and TRBJ2-5; maybe TRBD2 (5 bases). V shed 5 bases and J shed 2 bases, with 15 bases lying between them. The CDR3 has 15 residues. Germline V gives CDR1 SNHLY, CDR2 FYNNEI. The CDR3 region has the DNA TGTGCCAGCAGTCCCTCCGGGGAAGCACAAGAGACCCAGTACTTC. Encoded protein: CASSPSGEAQETQYF.

The CDR3 DNA is TGTGCCACCAGTGATCACGAAGGGGGATCGCCTAACTATGGCTACACCTTC. Protein: CATSDHEGGSPNYGYTF. The chain recombines TRBV24-1 with TRBJ1-2; D is possibly TRBD1 (6 bases). V was cut by 3 bases and J by 0 bases, with 16 bases left in between. Looked up from germline, CDR1 is KGHDR and CDR2 is SFDVKD. This CDR3 has 17 amino acids.

Many counts were recorded for this clonotype. The gene calls are TRBV24-1 and TRBJ2-2, with TRBD2 identical over 8 bases. Per germline, CDR1 KGHDR and CDR2 SFDVKD. The CDR3 extends over 14 amino acids. The J segment lost 7 bases and the V segment lost 8 bases, leaving 8 bases of the junction unmatched. DNA of the CDR3: TGTGCCACCAAGGGCGGGGGGCAGGACGGGGAGCTGTTTTTT. Residues: CATKGGGQDGELFF.

The rearrangement links TRBV20-1 to TRBJ2-3, with a tentative D call TRBD1 (5 bases). The germline V gene has CDR1 DFQATT and CDR2 SNEGSKA (reference sequence). The germline V and J ends were trimmed by 6 bases and 0 bases, with 16 bases remaining between them. The CDR3 loop spans 15 amino acids. The CDR3 DNA reads TGCAGTGCCCCGTCCGGAACAGGTAGCACAGATACGCAGTATTTT. Encoded protein: CSAPSGTGSTDTQYF.

In this sample, this clonotype turned up many times. This rearrangement joins TRBV25-1 to TRBJ1-2; D ambiguous. V lost 3 bases, J lost 0 bases, and 5 bases lay in between. Germline values: CDR1 MGHDK, CDR2 SYGVNS. The CDR3 runs to 13 residues. CDR3 bases: TGTGCCAGCAGTGACGGGCCTAACTATGGCTACACCTTC. It specifies CASSDGPNYGYTF.

The chain is built from TRBV20-1 and TRBJ2-3; 13 bases line up with TRBD2. Germline loops: CDR1 DFQATT, CDR2 SNEGSKA (reference sequence). This CDR3 region has 16 residues. V dropped 4 bases and J dropped 3; count of bases not matched to a gene: 7. The CDR3 reads CSATIGLAGATDTQYF. In DNA, the CDR3 is TGCAGTGCTACCATCGGACTAGCGGGAGCAACAGATACGCAGTATTTT.

The V and J genes are TRBV10-2 and TRBJ2-1, with 7 nucleotides matching TRBD2. V dropped 6 bases and J dropped 0; count of bases not matched to a gene: 2. This CDR3 is 14 amino acids long. From germline, CDR1 is WSHSY and CDR2 SAAADI. CDR3 nucleotides: TGCGCCAGCAGGGCGGGAGACTCCTACAATGAGCAGTTCTTC. Protein: CASRAGDSYNEQFF.

This clonotype was counted at least ten times. The rearrangement links TRBV4-1 to TRBJ2-3; 9 bases line up with TRBD2. The CDR3 is 15 amino acids. The V segment lost 1 base and the J segment 2 bases; nucleotides outside the gene matches: 1. Germline V CDR1 and CDR2: MGHRA, YSYEKL. The CDR3 reads CASSQVAGATDTQYF. The DNA for the CDR3 is TGCGCCAGCAGCCAAGTAGCGGGGGCCACAGATACGCAGTATTTT.

CDR3 coding DNA: TGTGCCAGCGGTTTACAGGGGGCTTACGAGCAGTACTTC. Protein product: CASGLQGAYEQYF. J is TRBJ2-7 and V is TRBV7-9; 9 bases fit TRBD1. Germline trimming cut 8 bases from V and 4 bases from J; bases unmatched to any gene: 6. From germline, CDR1 is SEHNR and CDR2 FQNEAQ (reference sequence). The CDR3 is made up of 13 amino acids.

This clonotype was recorded at least ten times. The chain links TRBV19 to TRBJ1-2; D uncertain. With 5 bases removed from V and 0 bases from J, the gap between germline ends came to 7 bases. Germline CDR1 is LNHDA and CDR2 is SQIVND (reference sequence). This CDR3 contains 13 residues. DNA of the CDR3: TGTGCCAGTAGTCCCAAATCTAACTATGGCTACACCTTC. Its protein is CASSPKSNYGYTF.

The chain carries TRBV7-9 and TRBJ2-7; tentatively, D is TRBD1 or TRBD2 (5 bases each). The CDR3 covers 12 residues. Germline values: CDR1 SEHNR, CDR2 FQNEAQ (reference sequence). V was clipped by 5 bases and J by 7 bases, with 12 bases between them. This chain's CDR3 is CASSRDEVEQYF. CDR3 DNA sequence: TGTGCCAGCAGCCGGGACGAGGTAGAGCAGTACTTC.

The chain uses TRBV20-1 and TRBJ1-5, with D maybe TRBD1 (5 bases). Trimming stripped 1 base from V and 2 bases from J, with 9 bases between. The CDR3 is 14 residues long. Germline assignment: CDR1 DFQATT and CDR2 SNEGSKA (reference sequence). The CDR3 here is CSARVGHGNQPQHF. CDR3 sequence (DNA): TGCAGTGCTAGAGTGGGGCACGGCAATCAGCCCCAGCATTTT.

This clonotype has just a few counts. The genes are TRBV6-2 or TRBV6-3 and TRBJ1-5; tentative D call: TRBD1 (5 bases). Deletions cut 3 bases from V and 1 base from J, with 10 bases between. In germline, CDR1 is MNHEY, CDR2 SVGEGT. CDR3 size: 15 residues. CDR3: CASSYGRASNQPQHF. CDR3 DNA: TGTGCCAGCAGTTATGGCAGGGCGAGCAATCAGCCCCAGCATTTT.

This clonotype was picked up many times. The rearrangement uses TRBV4-3 and TRBJ1-5; D uncertain. Trimming shortened V by 4 bases and J by 6 bases, and 13 bases separated the two germline ends. CDR1 and CDR2 (germline): LGHNA, YSLEER. This CDR3 region has 14 residues. The DNA of the CDR3 is TGCGCCAGCAGCCCCTCGAGAGCGGGTCAGCCCCAGCATTTT. It yields the protein CASSPSRAGQPQHF.